Below are 24 T cell receptor beta chains sequenced from a single sample in a study of shared clonotypes between healthy human individuals. TCRdb's table, derived via immunoSEQ multiplex PCR, lists solely in-frame clones and lacks some. The data show roughly 410,000 clones, with 96% seen just once and around 0.3% held by the top ten. Sample: memory CD8+ T cells sorted from blood. Noted subset: CD45RO+ cells pooled with CCR7-negative TemRA cells. The origin of the receptors is a man aged 30-40 years in good health.

The V and J genes are TRBV6-1 and TRBJ2-5; 7 bases are a match to TRBD2. CDR3 length: 15 amino acids. Per the germline V gene, CDR1 is MNHNS and CDR2 is SASEGT. With V trimmed by 4 bases and J by 4 bases, 9 bases remained unmatched. The CDR3 loop reads CASSVQRGAGETQYF. CDR3 in DNA: TGTGCCAGCAGTGTCCAGCGGGGCGCGGGAGAGACCCAGTACTTC.

This clone was counted once. This chain connects TRBV30 to TRBJ2-1, with a tentative D call TRBD2 (5 bases). This CDR3 has 11 amino acids. CDR1 is GTSNPN, CDR2 SVGIG, per germline (reference sequence). The V end lost 4 bases, the J end lost 6 bases, and 7 bases lay between the germline ends. CDR3 sequence reads: CAWMDSNEQFF. In DNA, the CDR3 is TGTGCCTGGATGGACTCCAATGAGCAGTTCTTC.

J is TRBJ1-1 and V is TRBV30, with D tentatively TRBD1 (5 bases). The CDR3 extends over 15 amino acids. Germline CDR1 is GTSNPN and CDR2 is SVGIG (reference sequence). V gave up 0 bases and J gave up 2 bases, with 13 bases separating them. The CDR3 protein is CAWSVRDRLNTEAFF. In nucleotides, the CDR3 is TGTGCCTGGAGTGTTCGGGACCGCTTAAACACTGAAGCTTTCTTT. The full variable domain, rest sourced from reference TRBV30 and TRBJ1-1, is SQTIHQWPATLVQPVGSPLSLECTVEGTSNPNLYWYRQAAGRGLQLLFYSVGIGQISSEVPQNLSASRPQDRQFILSSKKLLLSDSGFYLCAWSVRDRLNTEAFFGQGTRLTVV.

This rearrangement joins TRBV18 to TRBJ2-1, with no clear D. Germline lookup yields CDR1 KGHSH and CDR2 LQKENI. This CDR3 region has 15 residues. V lost 5 bases to trimming and J lost 0 bases, with 11 bases between them. CDR3 region: CASSVDADSYNEQFF. The CDR3 DNA sequence: TGTGCCAGCTCAGTGGACGCGGACTCCTACAATGAGCAGTTCTTC.

The chain carries TRBV19 and TRBJ2-7, with 8 bases that match TRBD2. This CDR3 is 15 amino acids long. Per germline, CDR1 LNHDA and CDR2 SQIVND (reference sequence). The V gene end was trimmed by 6 bases and the J gene end by 0 bases; junction bases not matched to a gene: 7. The DNA for the CDR3 is TGTGCCAGTAGCCGGCTAGCGGGTACCTCCTACGAGCAGTACTTC. Translated: CASSRLAGTSYEQYF.

With respect to this clone: Other DNA sequences in the sample encode the same CDR3. The V call is TRBV9, the J call TRBJ2-1; TRBD2 aligns across 8 bases. Trimming cost V 4 bases and J 0 bases; bases outside gene matches: 3. CDR3 length: 15 residues. Germline V gene data show CDR1 as SGDLS and CDR2 as YYNGEE. The chain's CDR3 is CASSTSGSSYNEQFF. CDR3 DNA: TGTGCCAGCAGCACCAGCGGGAGCTCCTACAATGAGCAGTTCTTC.

The chain links TRBV7-2 to TRBJ2-6; the D is unclear. The ends were cut back, 3 bases at V and 2 bases at J, with 8 bases in the middle. CDR1 is SGHTA, CDR2 FQGNSA, per germline. The length of the CDR3 is 15 residues. In DNA, the CDR3 is TGTGCCAGCAGCTTGATTGGGGCTGGGGCCAACGTCCTGACTTTC. It yields the protein CASSLIGAGANVLTF.

The chain combines TRBV7-6 with TRBJ2-1; TRBD2 is a possible D gene (6 bases). This CDR3 has 15 amino acids. Germline V lookup: CDR1 SGHVS, CDR2 FNYEAQ. V dropped 4 bases and J dropped 6 bases, with 16 bases sitting between them. The CDR3 nucleotides read TGTGCCAGCAGCTCCTCCCCCCTAGCGACCAATGAGCAGTTCTTC. This codes for CASSSSPLATNEQFF.

The CDR3 loop is CASSLYPGLAAEQFF. The CDR3 nucleotides read TGTGCCAGCAGCTTGTATCCGGGACTAGCAGCTGAGCAGTTCTTC. The rearrangement links TRBV7-3 to TRBJ2-1, with 9 bases matching TRBD2. The CDR3 contains 15 residues. The V gene's germline CDR1 is SGHTA and CDR2 FQGTGA. With V trimmed by 3 bases and J by 9 bases, 9 bases remained unmatched. The complete variable domain, with remaining parts taken from reference TRBV7-3 and TRBJ2-1, reads GAGVSQTPSNKVTEKGKYVELRCDPISGHTALYWYRQSLGQGPEFLIYFQGTGAADDSGLPNDRFFAVRPEGSVSTLKIQRTERGDSAVYLCASSLYPGLAAEQFFGPGTRLTVL.

This clone was detected once. The rearrangement uses TRBV28 and TRBJ1-2, with D possibly matching TRBD1 (5 bases). V lost 5 bases and J 4 bases, leaving 14 bases between the germline ends. Germline lookup yields CDR1 MDHEN and CDR2 SYDVKM. The CDR3 covers 14 residues. The CDR3 nucleotides read TGTGCCAGCAGTCGTACGACAGCCCCCTATGGCTACACCTTC. Its translation: CASSRTTAPYGYTF.

This chain uses TRBV5-1 with TRBJ2-3; D call uncertain. CDR3 size: 18 residues. V gave up 1 base and J gave up 0 bases, with 18 bases separating them. Germline values: CDR1 SGHRS, CDR2 YFSETQ. The CDR3 reads CASSLRVKAVSSTDTQYF. Here the CDR3 DNA reads TGCGCCAGCAGCTTGAGAGTCAAGGCAGTTTCTAGCACAGATACGCAGTATTTT.

The DNA for the CDR3 is TGTGCCAGCAGCCAAGATCCCCGGGGGCCGTACAATGAGCAGTTCTTC. The encoded protein is CASSQDPRGPYNEQFF. The chain uses TRBV14 and TRBJ2-1, with D perhaps being TRBD1 or TRBD2 (6 bases each). The CDR3 runs to 16 residues. Germline CDR1 reads SGHDN; CDR2 reads FVKESK. Trimming stripped 0 bases from V and 4 bases from J, with 13 bases between.

Comment on this clone: Other nucleotide sequences in the sample specify the same CDR3. The V call is TRBV29-1, the J call TRBJ2-3; 9 bases are shared with TRBD1. Germline V lookup: CDR1 SQVTM, CDR2 ANQGSEA. V dropped 4 bases and J dropped 1; count of bases not matched to a gene: 0. This CDR3 has 13 amino acids. For the CDR3, the DNA is TGCAGCGTTGGGACAGGGGGCACAGATACGCAGTATTTT. It encodes CSVGTGGTDTQYF.

The chain carries TRBV7-2 and TRBJ2-3; D may be TRBD1 (5 bases). CDR3 length: 14 residues. V dropped 5 bases and J dropped 4 bases, with 13 bases sitting between them. Per germline, CDR1 SGHTA and CDR2 FQGNSA. CDR3 in amino acids: CASSPYQGSDTQYF. CDR3 sequence (DNA): TGTGCCAGCAGCCCATACCAGGGCTCAGATACGCAGTATTTT.

The chain recombines TRBV29-1 with TRBJ2-3; D may match TRBD1 or TRBD2 (5 bases each). Deletions cut 7 bases from V and 3 bases from J, with 20 bases between. This CDR3 spans 15 amino acids. CDR1 and CDR2 from the germline V gene are SQVTM and ANQGSEA. The CDR3 sequence is CSGRLGGRKTDTQYF. The CDR3 DNA reads TGCAGCGGACGACTTGGGGGACGGAAAACAGATACGCAGTATTTT.

V is TRBV5-1 and J is TRBJ1-2; TRBD1 aligns across 11 bases. Looked up from germline, CDR1 is SGHRS and CDR2 is YFSETQ. The CDR3 consists of 15 residues. V lost 1 base and J lost 5; bases outside the gene matches: 4. The CDR3 nucleotides read TGCGCCAGCAGCTTGACCGGGACAGGGGGGTATGGCTACACCTTC. It yields the protein CASSLTGTGGYGYTF.

This chain links TRBV7-9 with TRBJ2-1, with TRBD1 matching 9 bases. Trimming took 5 bases from V and 7 from J; bases not matched to a gene: 9. The CDR3 length is 15 residues. Germline loops: CDR1 SEHNR, CDR2 FQNEAQ (reference sequence). Here the CDR3 DNA reads TGTGCCAGCAGCCCCAACAGGGGGCTAGGAAATGAGCAGTTCTTC. This translates into CASSPNRGLGNEQFF.

CDR3 bases: TGTGCCAGCAGCCCCATTGGGATGTGGGCAGTCAGTTCCTACGAGCAGTACTTC. It specifies CASSPIGMWAVSSYEQYF. The chain has TRBV2 and TRBJ2-7; D gene unclear. Trimming stripped 6 bases from V and 1 base from J, with 25 bases between. CDR3 size: 18 residues. In germline, CDR1 is SNHLY, CDR2 FYNNEI. Based on the CDR3 plus reference TRBV2 and TRBJ2-7, the full variable domain is EPEVTQTPSHQVTQMGQEVILRCVPISNHLYFYWYRQILGQKVEFLVSFYNNEISEKSEIFDDQFSVERPDGSNFTLKIRSTKLEDSAMYFCASSPIGMWAVSSYEQYFGPGTRLTVT.

The gene calls are TRBV9 and TRBJ1-1, with D possibly TRBD1 on 6 matching bases. The CDR3 contains 15 residues. Trimming took 0 bases from V and 2 from J, leaving 11 bases between them. Per the germline V gene, CDR1 is SGDLS and CDR2 is YYNGEE. CDR3 DNA: TGTGCCAGCAGCGTAGGGGACACCCGAAACACTGAAGCTTTCTTT. It yields the protein CASSVGDTRNTEAFF.

The gene calls are TRBV15 and TRBJ1-5, with D perhaps TRBD1 (6 bases). CDR1 and CDR2 (germline): LNHNV, YYDKDF (reference sequence). The CDR3 covers 15 residues. Deletions cut 0 bases from V and 0 bases from J, with 6 bases between. CDR3 bases: TGTGCCACCAGCAGAGAGGGGGCTAGCAATCAGCCCCAGCATTTT. It specifies CATSREGASNQPQHF.

The chain carries TRBV4-1 and TRBJ2-7, with D tentatively TRBD2 (6 bases). The V end lost 1 base, the J end lost 5 bases, and 15 bases lay between the germline ends. Germline V gives CDR1 MGHRA, CDR2 YSYEKL. CDR3 length: 15 amino acids. CDR3 region: CASSQGPGRSDEQYF. The DNA for the CDR3 is TGCGCCAGCAGCCAAGGGCCTGGGAGGAGTGACGAGCAGTACTTC.

The chain uses TRBV5-6 and TRBJ1-6; D call uncertain. The CDR3 totals 13 residues. CDR1 is SGHDT, CDR2 YYEEEE, per germline. V dropped 2 bases and J dropped 6 bases, with 6 bases sitting between them. The CDR3 DNA follows: TGTGCCAGCAGCTTAGGACTTAATTCACCCCTCCACTTT. It translates to CASSLGLNSPLHF.

The J gene is TRBJ2-3, the V gene TRBV30; D remains unclear. Germline CDR1 reads GTSNPN; CDR2 reads SVGIG (reference sequence). This CDR3 has 9 amino acids. CDR3 bases: TGTGCTCGCGTCCATACGCAGTATTTT. Its translation: CARVHTQYF.

The V call is TRBV18, the J call TRBJ1-3; D not certain. V was trimmed by 3 bases and J by 0 bases, leaving 12 bases between them. The CDR3 has 16 residues. CDR1 KGHSH and CDR2 LQKENI come from the germline V gene. The CDR3 DNA reads as TGTGCCAGCTCACCTATTACCACAGCCTCTGGAAACACCATATATTTT. This codes for CASSPITTASGNTIYF.